A selection of T cell receptor beta chains follows, all from one sample in a study of CD8+ T cells in alopecia areata. The assay was immunoSEQ multiplex PCR, and TCRdb's table has in-frame clones only and misses some. The table lists approximately 170,000 clones, 55% to 75% of them singletons. The specimen was CD4+ T cells sorted from blood, collected at week 24, from a patient treated with tofacitinib. These receptors were obtained from a human donor with alopecia areata. The CDR3 runs from the conserved cysteine through the conserved F or W. The D gene is left open where the match is weak. Only some rows state a clone size, as once, few, many or a class for expanded clones.

v_call: TRBV6-5; d_call: NA; clone_size: many; j_call: TRBJ1-1; cdr3_aa: CASSYRNTEAFF; cdr3_nt: TGTGCCAGCAGCTACAGGAACACTGAAGCTTTCTTT
v_call: TRBV19; d_call: TRBD2; clone_size: NA; j_call: TRBJ2-5; cdr3_aa: CASSPGRLAGGPQETQYF; cdr3_nt: TGTGCCAGTAGTCCAGGACGACTAGCGGGGGGGCCTCAAGAGACCCAGTACTTC
v_call: TRBV5-1; d_call: TRBD1; clone_size: NA; j_call: TRBJ2-5; cdr3_aa: CASSLDRYRDREETQYF; cdr3_nt: TGCGCCAGCAGCTTGGATCGTTACAGGGACAGGGAAGAGACCCAGTACTTC
v_call: TRBV5-1; d_call: TRBD2; clone_size: few; j_call: TRBJ2-2; cdr3_aa: CASSLAEAGLAGTGELFF; cdr3_nt: TGCGCCAGCAGCTTGGCCGAGGCGGGACTAGCGGGGACCGGGGAGCTGTTTTTT
v_call: TRBV5-1; d_call: TRBD1; clone_size: NA; j_call: TRBJ1-6; cdr3_aa: CASSLGRKTGALLNSPLHF; cdr3_nt: TGCGCCAGCAGCTTGGGCCGAAAGACAGGGGCGCTCCTGAATTCACCCCTCCACTTT
v_call: TRBV6-5; d_call: TRBD2; clone_size: NA; j_call: TRBJ2-3; cdr3_aa: CASSVGGGGTDTQYF; cdr3_nt: TGTGCCAGCAGTGTTGGCGGGGGAGGAACAGATACGCAGTATTTT
v_call: TRBV29-1; d_call: TRBD2; clone_size: NA; j_call: TRBJ2-1; cdr3_aa: CSGGLADNEQFF; cdr3_nt: TGCAGCGGGGGACTAGCGGACAATGAGCAGTTCTTC
v_call: TRBV29-1; d_call: NA; clone_size: NA; j_call: TRBJ1-1; cdr3_aa: CSVASRQSNTEAFF; cdr3_nt: TGCAGCGTTGCCTCCCGGCAGTCGAACACTGAAGCTTTCTTT
v_call: TRBV29-1; d_call: TRBD1; clone_size: NA; j_call: TRBJ1-1; cdr3_aa: CSVRTGRDGAFF; cdr3_nt: TGCAGCGTCAGGACAGGGAGGGACGGAGCTTTCTTT
v_call: TRBV10-3; d_call: TRBD2; clone_size: NA; j_call: TRBJ2-7; cdr3_aa: CAITSGISYEQYF; cdr3_nt: TGTGCCATCACTAGCGGGATATCCTACGAGCAGTACTTC
v_call: TRBV2; d_call: NA; clone_size: few; j_call: TRBJ1-5; cdr3_aa: CASRLPGDRSNQPQHF; cdr3_nt: TGTGCCAGCAGACTTCCAGGGGATCGGAGCAATCAGCCCCAGCATTTT
v_call: TRBV27; d_call: NA; clone_size: NA; j_call: TRBJ2-7; cdr3_aa: CASSRVGPTYEQYF; cdr3_nt: TGTGCCAGCAGCCGAGTTGGACCCACCTACGAGCAGTACTTC
v_call: TRBV6-5; d_call: TRBD1; clone_size: NA; j_call: TRBJ1-1; cdr3_aa: CASSWRQGSTEAFF; cdr3_nt: TGTGCCAGCAGTTGGCGACAGGGGAGCACTGAAGCTTTCTTT
v_call: TRBV10-3; d_call: NA; clone_size: NA; j_call: TRBJ2-7; cdr3_aa: CAISDRGTSTYEQYF; cdr3_nt: TGTGCCATCAGTGACCGGGGGACCTCAACCTACGAGCAGTACTTC
v_call: TRBV6-1; d_call: TRBD1; clone_size: NA; j_call: TRBJ2-4; cdr3_aa: CASGGTGGSDIQYF; cdr3_nt: TGTGCCAGCGGGGGTACAGGGGGCAGTGACATTCAGTACTTC
v_call: TRBV4-1; d_call: NA; clone_size: NA; j_call: TRBJ2-6; cdr3_aa: CASSRLEQARSSGANVLTF; cdr3_nt: TGCGCCAGCAGCCGTTTAGAACAGGCTCGTAGCTCTGGGGCCAACGTCCTGACTTTC
v_call: TRBV6-1; d_call: NA; clone_size: few; j_call: TRBJ1-1; cdr3_aa: CASSTQGGDTEAFF; cdr3_nt: TGTGCCAGCAGCACTCAGGGAGGGGACACTGAAGCTTTCTTT
v_call: TRBV29-1; d_call: TRBD1; clone_size: few; j_call: TRBJ1-2; cdr3_aa: CSVEDPPYRGLEGYTF; cdr3_nt: TGCAGCGTTGAAGATCCCCCCTACAGGGGGCTGGAGGGCTACACCTTC
v_call: TRBV4-1; d_call: NA; clone_size: NA; j_call: TRBJ1-1; cdr3_aa: CASSQGGNTEAFF; cdr3_nt: TGCGCCAGCAGCCAAGGAGGGAACACTGAAGCTTTCTTT
v_call: TRBV7-2; d_call: TRBD1; clone_size: NA; j_call: TRBJ2-3; cdr3_aa: CASSSTGSTDTQYF; cdr3_nt: TGTGCCAGCAGCTCGACAGGGAGCACAGATACGCAGTATTTT
v_call: TRBV7-3; d_call: NA; clone_size: NA; j_call: TRBJ2-7; cdr3_aa: CASSLGQDYEQYF; cdr3_nt: TGTGCCAGCAGCTTGGGACAAGATTACGAGCAGTACTTC
v_call: TRBV5-6; d_call: NA; clone_size: NA; j_call: TRBJ2-7; cdr3_aa: CASSLWTATYEQYF; cdr3_nt: TGTGCCAGCAGCTTGTGGACGGCAACCTACGAGCAGTACTTC
v_call: TRBV30; d_call: NA; clone_size: NA; j_call: TRBJ2-5; cdr3_aa: CAWSVGHSQETQYF; cdr3_nt: TGTGCCTGGAGTGTGGGACATAGTCAAGAGACCCAGTACTTC
v_call: TRBV25-1; d_call: NA; clone_size: NA; j_call: TRBJ1-2; cdr3_aa: CASSDSGQRFANYGYTF; cdr3_nt: TGTGCCAGCAGTGACTCGGGACAACGGTTTGCTAACTATGGCTACACCTTC
v_call: TRBV7-9; d_call: TRBD1; clone_size: once; j_call: TRBJ2-6; cdr3_aa: CASSSGTGGANVLTF; cdr3_nt: TGTGCCAGCAGCTCAGGGACAGGCGGGGCCAACGTCCTGACTTTC
v_call: TRBV30; d_call: NA; clone_size: NA; j_call: TRBJ2-1; cdr3_aa: CAWRGYPGYNEQFF; cdr3_nt: TGTGCCTGGAGGGGGTATCCGGGCTACAATGAGCAGTTCTTC
v_call: TRBV29-1; d_call: TRBD2; clone_size: NA; j_call: TRBJ2-5; cdr3_aa: CSVRTSGGETQYF; cdr3_nt: TGCAGCGTCAGGACTAGCGGGGGGGAGACCCAGTACTTC
v_call: TRBV10-3; d_call: NA; clone_size: NA; j_call: TRBJ1-5; cdr3_aa: CAIRGDLNQPQHF; cdr3_nt: TGTGCCATCAGAGGCGACCTCAATCAGCCCCAGCATTTT
v_call: TRBV30; d_call: NA; clone_size: NA; j_call: TRBJ2-1; cdr3_aa: CAWTPGSGPYNEQFF; cdr3_nt: TGTGCCTGGACCCCTGGGAGCGGGCCCTACAATGAGCAGTTCTTC
v_call: TRBV7-8; d_call: NA; clone_size: few; j_call: TRBJ2-5; cdr3_aa: CASSAQGVGETQYF; cdr3_nt: TGTGCCAGCAGCGCCCAGGGTGTTGGAGAGACCCAGTACTTC
v_call: TRBV20-1; d_call: NA; clone_size: NA; j_call: TRBJ2-3; cdr3_aa: CSALGEYF; cdr3_nt: TGCAGTGCGTTAGGAGAGTATTTT
v_call: TRBV29-1; d_call: TRBD1; clone_size: NA; j_call: TRBJ2-5; cdr3_aa: CSVSWDSVQETQYF; cdr3_nt: TGCAGCGTTAGTTGGGACAGTGTGCAAGAGACCCAGTACTTC
v_call: TRBV29-1; d_call: NA; clone_size: NA; j_call: TRBJ2-5; cdr3_aa: CSVTSGSGRETQYF; cdr3_nt: TGCAGCGTCACCTCAGGCTCGGGGCGCGAGACCCAGTACTTC
v_call: TRBV7-8; d_call: TRBD1; clone_size: few; j_call: TRBJ2-1; cdr3_aa: CASSPPPDRGNEQFF; cdr3_nt: TGTGCCAGCAGCCCGCCCCCGGACAGGGGTAATGAGCAGTTCTTC
v_call: TRBV4-1; d_call: TRBD1; clone_size: NA; j_call: TRBJ1-1; cdr3_aa: CASSPTGGDTEAFF; cdr3_nt: TGCGCCAGCAGCCCGACAGGGGGGGATACTGAAGCTTTCTTT
v_call: TRBV13; d_call: NA; clone_size: many; j_call: TRBJ1-3; cdr3_aa: CASSLFENSGNTIYF; cdr3_nt: TGTGCCAGCAGCTTATTCGAGAACTCTGGAAACACCATATATTTT
v_call: TRBV6-6; d_call: NA; clone_size: NA; j_call: TRBJ2-3; cdr3_aa: CASSYNRGGTIDTQYF; cdr3_nt: TGTGCCAGCAGTTACAACCGCGGGGGCACAATAGATACGCAGTATTTT
v_call: TRBV23-1; d_call: NA; clone_size: NA; j_call: TRBJ1-3; cdr3_aa: CASSQSPGVPGNTIYF; cdr3_nt: TGCGCCAGCAGTCAATCGCCCGGGGTGCCAGGAAACACCATATATTTT
v_call: TRBV29-1; d_call: TRBD2; clone_size: NA; j_call: TRBJ2-2; cdr3_aa: CSVEKGPGGTGELFF; cdr3_nt: TGCAGCGTTGAAAAAGGCCCGGGGGGGACCGGGGAGCTGTTTTTT
v_call: TRBV18; d_call: NA; clone_size: NA; j_call: TRBJ2-7; cdr3_aa: CASSSSSYEQYF; cdr3_nt: TGTGCCAGCTCATCGAGCTCCTACGAGCAGTACTTC
v_call: TRBV30; d_call: TRBD1; clone_size: NA; j_call: TRBJ1-2; cdr3_aa: CAWSPLDREVRGYTF; cdr3_nt: TGTGCCTGGAGTCCCCTGGACAGGGAGGTTCGGGGCTACACCTTC
v_call: TRBV5-6; d_call: NA; clone_size: few; j_call: TRBJ2-7; cdr3_aa: CASTSGTQRYEQYF; cdr3_nt: TGTGCCAGCACCTCCGGGACTCAACGATACGAGCAGTACTTC
v_call: TRBV29-1; d_call: NA; clone_size: NA; j_call: TRBJ2-5; cdr3_aa: CSVEGRFQETQYF; cdr3_nt: TGCAGCGTTGAGGGCAGGTTCCAAGAGACCCAGTACTTC
v_call: TRBV6-5; d_call: NA; clone_size: few; j_call: TRBJ2-6; cdr3_aa: CASSYSVFSGANVLTF; cdr3_nt: TGTGCCAGCAGTTACTCGGTATTCTCTGGGGCCAACGTCCTGACTTTC
v_call: TRBV29-1; d_call: NA; clone_size: NA; j_call: TRBJ1-1; cdr3_aa: CSVGKIANTEAFF; cdr3_nt: TGCAGCGTTGGTAAAATAGCGAACACTGAAGCTTTCTTT
v_call: TRBV5-1; d_call: NA; clone_size: NA; j_call: TRBJ2-7; cdr3_aa: CASSFRSEGDEQYF; cdr3_nt: TGCGCCAGCAGCTTCCGGTCCGAAGGGGACGAGCAGTACTTC
v_call: TRBV30; d_call: NA; clone_size: NA; j_call: TRBJ1-2; cdr3_aa: CACFLLGQSSGGYTF; cdr3_nt: TGTGCCTGTTTTCTTCTCGGACAGTCCTCTGGAGGCTACACCTTC
v_call: TRBV5-1; d_call: NA; clone_size: NA; j_call: TRBJ1-6; cdr3_aa: CASRGISEGSPLHF; cdr3_nt: TGCGCCAGCAGGGGGATTTCGGAAGGATCACCCCTCCACTTT
v_call: TRBV7-9; d_call: NA; clone_size: NA; j_call: TRBJ2-5; cdr3_aa: CASSSARSQGWETQYF; cdr3_nt: TGTGCCAGCAGCTCCGCAAGATCCCAGGGTTGGGAGACCCAGTACTTC
v_call: TRBV4-2; d_call: NA; clone_size: NA; j_call: TRBJ2-5; cdr3_aa: CASSQGGSEETQYF; cdr3_nt: TGTGCCAGCAGCCAAGGGGGGTCGGAAGAGACCCAGTACTTC
v_call: TRBV29-1; d_call: TRBD1; clone_size: few; j_call: TRBJ2-2; cdr3_aa: CSVEVGTGLTGELFF; cdr3_nt: TGCAGCGTTGAAGTCGGGACAGGGCTCACCGGGGAGCTGTTTTTT
v_call: TRBV7-8; d_call: TRBD1; clone_size: few; j_call: TRBJ1-1; cdr3_aa: CASSLVGQGGTEAFF; cdr3_nt: TGTGCCAGCAGCTTAGTGGGACAGGGGGGGACTGAAGCTTTCTTT
v_call: TRBV5-1; d_call: TRBD2; clone_size: NA; j_call: TRBJ2-3; cdr3_aa: CASSGRTSGPRGTQYF; cdr3_nt: TGCGCCAGCAGCGGCCGGACTAGCGGGCCACGGGGTACGCAGTATTTT
v_call: TRBV11-2; d_call: NA; clone_size: NA; j_call: TRBJ2-5; cdr3_aa: CASTYLGETQYF; cdr3_nt: TGTGCCAGCACCTACCTCGGGGAGACCCAGTACTTC
v_call: TRBV2; d_call: NA; clone_size: NA; j_call: TRBJ2-3; cdr3_aa: CASSEAYTQYF; cdr3_nt: TGTGCCAGCAGTGAGGCTTATACGCAGTATTTT
v_call: TRBV7-9; d_call: TRBD1; clone_size: NA; j_call: TRBJ2-7; cdr3_aa: CASGQGNYEQYF; cdr3_nt: TGTGCCAGCGGACAGGGGAACTACGAGCAGTACTTC
v_call: TRBV29-1; d_call: NA; clone_size: NA; j_call: TRBJ1-1; cdr3_aa: CSVVRVNTEAFF; cdr3_nt: TGCAGCGTTGTTCGGGTGAACACTGAAGCTTTCTTT
v_call: TRBV6-5; d_call: TRBD1; clone_size: NA; j_call: TRBJ1-2; cdr3_aa: CASSYSGTGATGGYTF; cdr3_nt: TGTGCCAGCAGTTACTCGGGGACAGGGGCAACGGGGGGCTACACCTTC